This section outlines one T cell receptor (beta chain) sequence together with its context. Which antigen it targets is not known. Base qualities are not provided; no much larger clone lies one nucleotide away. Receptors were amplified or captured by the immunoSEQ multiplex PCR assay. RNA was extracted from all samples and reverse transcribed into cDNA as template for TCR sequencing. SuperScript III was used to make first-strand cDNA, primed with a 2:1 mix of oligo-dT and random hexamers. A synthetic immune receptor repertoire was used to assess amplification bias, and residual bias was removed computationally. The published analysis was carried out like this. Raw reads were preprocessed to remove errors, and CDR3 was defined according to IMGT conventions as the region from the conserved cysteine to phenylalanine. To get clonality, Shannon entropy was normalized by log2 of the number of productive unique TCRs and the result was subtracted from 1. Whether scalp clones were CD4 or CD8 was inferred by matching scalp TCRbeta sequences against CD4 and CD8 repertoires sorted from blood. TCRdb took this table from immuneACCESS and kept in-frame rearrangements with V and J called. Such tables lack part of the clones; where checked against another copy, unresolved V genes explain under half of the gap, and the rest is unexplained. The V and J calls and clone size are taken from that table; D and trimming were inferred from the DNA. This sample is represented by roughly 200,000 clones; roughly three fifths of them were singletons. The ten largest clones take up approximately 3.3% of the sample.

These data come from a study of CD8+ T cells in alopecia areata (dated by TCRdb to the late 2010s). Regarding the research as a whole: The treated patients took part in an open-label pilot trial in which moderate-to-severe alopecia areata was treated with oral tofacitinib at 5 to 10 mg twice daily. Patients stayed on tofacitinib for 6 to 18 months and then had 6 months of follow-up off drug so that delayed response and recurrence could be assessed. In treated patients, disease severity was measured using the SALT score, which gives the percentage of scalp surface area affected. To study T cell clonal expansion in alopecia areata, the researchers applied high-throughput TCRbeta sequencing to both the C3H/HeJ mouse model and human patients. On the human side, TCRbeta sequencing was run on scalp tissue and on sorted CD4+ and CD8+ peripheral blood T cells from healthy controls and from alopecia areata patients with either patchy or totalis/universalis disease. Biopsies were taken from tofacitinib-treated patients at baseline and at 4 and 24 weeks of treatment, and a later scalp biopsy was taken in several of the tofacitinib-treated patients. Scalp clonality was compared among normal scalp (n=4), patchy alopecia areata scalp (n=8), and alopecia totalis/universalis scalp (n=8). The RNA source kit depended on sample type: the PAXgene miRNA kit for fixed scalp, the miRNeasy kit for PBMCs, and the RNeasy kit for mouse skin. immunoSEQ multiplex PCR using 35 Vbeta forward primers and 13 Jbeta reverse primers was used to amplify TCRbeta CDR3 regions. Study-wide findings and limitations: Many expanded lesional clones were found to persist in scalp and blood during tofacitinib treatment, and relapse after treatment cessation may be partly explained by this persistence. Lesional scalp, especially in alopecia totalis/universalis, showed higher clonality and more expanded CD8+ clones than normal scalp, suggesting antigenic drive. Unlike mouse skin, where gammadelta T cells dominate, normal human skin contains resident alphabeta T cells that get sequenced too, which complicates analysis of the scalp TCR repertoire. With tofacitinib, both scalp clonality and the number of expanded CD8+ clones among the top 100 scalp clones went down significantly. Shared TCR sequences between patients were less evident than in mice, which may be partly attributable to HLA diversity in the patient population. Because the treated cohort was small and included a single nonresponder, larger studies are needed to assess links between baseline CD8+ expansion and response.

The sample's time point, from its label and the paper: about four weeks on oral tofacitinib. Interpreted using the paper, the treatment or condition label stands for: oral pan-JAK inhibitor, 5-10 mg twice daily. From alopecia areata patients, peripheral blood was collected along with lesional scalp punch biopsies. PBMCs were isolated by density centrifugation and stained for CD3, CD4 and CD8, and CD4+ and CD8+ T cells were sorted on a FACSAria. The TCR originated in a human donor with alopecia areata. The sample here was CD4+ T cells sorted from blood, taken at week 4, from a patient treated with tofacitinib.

The CDR3 protein sequence reads: CASQPCDRDCSPLHF. The DNA sequence follows: TGTGCCAGCCAGCCTTGTGACAGGGATTGTTCACCCCTCCACTTT. In this chain, TRBV6-4 is recombined with TRBJ1-6, and 7 junctional nucleotides match TRBD1. Taken from the germline V gene, the CDR1 and CDR2 loops are MRHNA and SNTAGT. From cysteine to phenylalanine, the CDR3 is 15 amino acids long. This entry keeps only the CDR3 DNA: 45 bases, framed from base 1. Ends trimmed: V by 8 bases, J by 9 bases; bases unmatched to a gene: 13.